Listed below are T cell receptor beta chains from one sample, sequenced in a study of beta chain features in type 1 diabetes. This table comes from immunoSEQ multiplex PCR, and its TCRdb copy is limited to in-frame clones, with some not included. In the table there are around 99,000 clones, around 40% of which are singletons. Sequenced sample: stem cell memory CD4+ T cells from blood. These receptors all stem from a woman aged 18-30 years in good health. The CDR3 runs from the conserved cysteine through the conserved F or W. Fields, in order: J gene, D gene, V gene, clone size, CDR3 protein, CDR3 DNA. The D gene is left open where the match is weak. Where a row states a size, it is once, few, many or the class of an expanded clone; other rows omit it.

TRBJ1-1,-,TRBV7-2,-,CASSLVVREVSAEAFF,TGTGCCAGCAGCTTAGTGGTGAGGGAAGTCAGCGCTGAAGCTTTCTTT
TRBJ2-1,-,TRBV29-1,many,CSVDLPGYEQFF,TGCAGCGTTGATCTCCCGGGGTACGAGCAGTTCTTC
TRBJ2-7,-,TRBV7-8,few,CASSLAGDSYEQYF,TGTGCCAGCAGCTTAGCAGGAGACTCCTACGAGCAGTACTTC
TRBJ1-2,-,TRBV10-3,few,CAISGTGSSGYTF,TGTGCCATCAGTGGAACAGGGAGCTCTGGCTACACCTTC
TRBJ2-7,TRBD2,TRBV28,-,CASSHPSGRAIVGGPSHYEQYF,TGTGCCAGCAGTCATCCAAGCGGGAGGGCCATTGTGGGAGGCCCGAGCCACTACGAGCAGTACTTC
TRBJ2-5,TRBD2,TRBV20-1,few,CSATIAGTQYF,TGCAGTGCTACTATAGCGGGGACCCAGTACTTC
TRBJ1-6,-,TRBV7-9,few,CASSPRGDDNSPLHF,TGTGCCAGCAGCCCCCGGGGAGACGATAATTCACCCCTCCACTTT
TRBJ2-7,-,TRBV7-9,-,CASSLASATSYEQYF,TGTGCCAGCAGCTTAGCTAGCGCTACTTCCTACGAGCAGTACTTC
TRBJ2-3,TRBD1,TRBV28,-,CACYGTGQDTQYF,TGTGCCTGCTACGGGACAGGTCAAGATACGCAGTATTTT
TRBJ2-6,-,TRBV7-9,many,CASSSVRVSGANVLTF,TGTGCCAGCAGCTCCGTGCGGGTCAGCGGGGCCAACGTCCTGACTTTC
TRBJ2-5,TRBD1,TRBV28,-,CASSLTRQGPETQYF,TGTGCCAGCAGTCTTACCCGACAGGGACCAGAGACCCAGTACTTC
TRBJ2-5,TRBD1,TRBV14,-,CASSQSRQGEETQYF,TGTGCCAGCAGCCAATCTAGACAGGGAGAAGAGACCCAGTACTTC
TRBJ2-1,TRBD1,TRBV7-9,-,CASKITTGLKDEQFF,TGTGCCAGCAAAATTACGACAGGGCTCAAGGATGAGCAGTTCTTC
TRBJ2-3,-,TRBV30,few,CAWSVLAYTDTQYF,TGTGCCTGGAGTGTTCTAGCGTATACAGATACGCAGTATTTT
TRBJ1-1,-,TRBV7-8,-,CASSLGSAGMNTEAFF,TGTGCCAGCAGCTTAGGATCCGCAGGGATGAACACTGAAGCTTTCTTT
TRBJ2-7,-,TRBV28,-,CASSLTGISYEQYF,TGTGCCAGCAGTCTCACGGGGATCTCCTACGAGCAGTACTTC
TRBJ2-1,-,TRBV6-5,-,CASSSDAAYNEQFF,TGTGCCAGCAGTTCGGATGCGGCCTACAATGAGCAGTTCTTC
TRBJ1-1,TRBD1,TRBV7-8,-,CASSWTGQNTEAFF,TGTGCCAGCAGCTGGACAGGGCAGAACACTGAAGCTTTCTTT
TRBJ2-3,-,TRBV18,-,CASSPGEADTQYF,TGTGCCAGCTCACCAGGGGAGGCAGATACGCAGTATTTT
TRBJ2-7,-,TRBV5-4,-,CASSYDWSKQYF,TGTGCCAGCAGCTACGACTGGTCTAAGCAGTACTTC
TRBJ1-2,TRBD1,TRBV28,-,CASSADRVYGYTF,TGTGCCAGCAGTGCCGACAGGGTTTATGGCTACACCTTC
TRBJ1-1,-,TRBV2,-,CACMTQGWGTEAFF,TGTGCCTGTATGACGCAGGGGTGGGGCACTGAAGCTTTCTTT
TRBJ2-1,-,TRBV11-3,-,CASSLSWGEGAKFF,-
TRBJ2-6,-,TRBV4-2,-,CASSQGGGATLNVLTF,TGTGCCAGCAGCCAAGGAGGCGGGGCTACGCTCAACGTCCTGACTTTC